This T cell receptor (beta chain) was captured in a study of T cell responses to AZD1222 COVID-19 vaccine. This table comes from immunoSEQ multiplex PCR, and its TCRdb copy is limited to in-frame clones, with some not included. The top ten hold 4.5% of the sample, which has tens of thousands of clones, around 85% seen once. V lost 0 bases and J 2 bases, leaving 8 bases between the germline ends. The V gene's germline CDR1 is MNHEY and CDR2 SMNVEV (reference sequence). The CDR3 spans 14 residues. The sequencing used peripheral blood, collected 28 days after the second AZD1222 dose. The chain links TRBV27 to TRBJ2-7; D unclear. The TCR originated in an adult who received the AZD1222 COVID-19 vaccine. This CDR3 is CASSLSRLAYEQYF. The CDR3 region has the DNA TGTGCCAGCAGTTTATCCAGGCTAGCCTACGAGCAGTACTTC.